This is a list of T cell receptor beta chains from one sample in a study of T cell responses to AZD1222 COVID-19 vaccine. Here immunoSEQ multiplex PCR was the method, and the copy in TCRdb shows in-frame clones only, minus some. Of 120,000 or so clones listed, 92% are singletons. The starting material was peripheral blood, obtained on day 0 of AZD1222 vaccination. Receptors were obtained from an adult in good health. Each CDR3 is given with its conserved first and last residue. D genes are given only for firm matches. The listing skips clone size in some rows; elsewhere it reads once, few, many or a size class.

TRBD1 | - | TRBJ1-2 | TRBV28 | CASSSQGGYGYTF | TGTGCCAGCAGTTCCCAGGGGGGCTATGGCTACACCTTC
TRBD1 | - | TRBJ1-6 | TRBV9 | CASSQGQGGLSSPLHF | TGTGCCAGCAGCCAGGGACAGGGAGGGCTCAGTTCACCCCTCCACTTT
- | - | TRBJ2-5 | TRBV7-8 | CASSLAEQETQYF | TGTGCCAGCAGCTTAGCGGAGCAAGAGACCCAGTACTTC
- | - | TRBJ2-5 | TRBV4-3 | CASSQSIQWGEMETQYF | TGCGCCAGCAGCCAAAGCATCCAATGGGGAGAGATGGAGACCCAGTACTTC
- | - | TRBJ1-2 | TRBV4-1 | CASSHHWGYTF | TGCGCCAGCAGCCACCACTGGGGCTACACCTTC
- | - | TRBJ1-6 | TRBV7-2 | CASSFGGRSSPLHF | TGTGCCAGCAGCTTCGGGGGGCGCAGTTCACCCCTCCACTTT
- | - | TRBJ1-4 | TRBV7-9 | CASSTRGTGTNEKLFF | TGTGCCAGCAGCACCCGAGGGACGGGGACTAATGAAAAACTGTTTTTT
TRBD1 | once | TRBJ1-2 | TRBV19 | CASSFRTGANYGYTF | TGTGCCAGTAGTTTCAGGACAGGGGCTAACTATGGCTACACCTTC
- | - | TRBJ2-3 | TRBV30 | CAWSVSDTDTQYF | TGTGCCTGGAGTGTCTCCGATACAGATACGCAGTATTTT
TRBD2 | - | TRBJ2-7 | TRBV27 | CASSLTGLGYEQYF | TGTGCCAGCAGTCTAACGGGACTAGGGTACGAGCAGTACTTC
- | - | TRBJ2-3 | TRBV29-1 | CSVYSTDTQYF | TGCAGCGTTTACAGCACAGATACGCAGTATTTT
- | once | TRBJ1-2 | TRBV30 | CAWSGGAAYTF | TGTGCCTGGAGTGGCGGGGCGGCCTACACCTTC